The rows below give T cell receptor beta chains drawn from one sample of a study of CD8+CD57+ T cells in acquired aplastic anemia. TCRdb re-derived calls from the reads in MiXCR, one entry per CDR3 protein. The data hold 95,000 to 150,000 distinct CDR3 sequences, with approximately 40% observed a single time. Sequences were obtained from sorted CD4+, CD8+, or CD8+CD57+ T cells (not recorded which) from PBMCs. The source is a human donor with aplastic anemia. CDR3s include the opening cysteine and the closing phenylalanine or tryptophan. The order of the fields is J gene, V gene, CDR3 protein.

TRBJ2-2	TRBV4-3	CASSQDHVTRTPGELFF
TRBJ1-6	TRBV6-1	CASRPEGAYNSPLHF
TRBJ1-1	TRBV7-8	CASSTNTEAFF
TRBJ2-1	TRBV7-9	CASSLVLLTDQFF
TRBJ1-2	TRBV3-1	CASSQVAGGGHTF
TRBJ2-1	TRBV4-3	CASSQVLGGTGGYNEQFF
TRBJ2-7	TRBV7-9	CASSLGTGGFREQYF
TRBJ1-5	TRBV6-1	CASSKTGDDQPQHF
TRBJ1-6	TRBV2	CASKPWDSPLPLHF
TRBJ1-5	TRBV19	CASSIGQGFNQPQHF
TRBJ2-7	TRBV7-7	CASSLTATSYEQYF
TRBJ1-1	TRBV5-1	CASSTGWGVDTEAFF
TRBJ1-1	TRBV19	CASTRGTGTGGRTEAFF
TRBJ1-1	TRBV5-5	CASGRTGNTEAFF
TRBJ2-1	TRBV20-1	CSAPLFEGPNLF
TRBJ2-5	TRBV6-1	CASRTSGETQYF
TRBJ1-6	TRBV15	CASRKAYNSPLHF
TRBJ1-5	TRBV10-2	CASMGRANQPQHF
TRBJ2-1	TRBV19	CASSIRSGGSSYNEQFF
TRBJ2-7	TRBV15	CATSTSGTAIYEQYF
TRBJ2-7	TRBV12-3/TRBV12-4	CASSLRAVSSYEQYF
TRBJ1-6	TRBV10-3	CAISEQDFYNSPLHF
TRBJ1-1	TRBV10-3	CAISSGQGGTEAFF
TRBJ1-1	TRBV10-3	CAISGKAHEDTEAFF